This paragraph covers one T cell receptor beta chain sequence. The antigen is undetermined. The sample originates from a study of beta chain features in type 1 diabetes. Study in general: Analysis included 100 million to 140 million sorted cells drawn from all samples.

Since all of the isolated RNA was reverse transcribed, expressed TCRB transcripts were what got sequenced. The protocol was immunoSEQ multiplex PCR, while the TCRdb copy is restricted to in-frame clones and leaves out a portion. Among about 900,000 clones listed, roughly a sixth were seen once. Study-wide results and limits: Patients with type 1 diabetes carried fewer insertions and had more deletions at their VDJ junctions. PCR might pick shorter templates more often, in the same way for patients and controls. Comparison showed that naive, central memory and Treg TCRB repertoires appeared more similar among patients than among healthy donors.

Germline-derived CDR1 and CDR2 are SGHNT and YYREEE (reference sequence). J was trimmed by 1 base and V by 4 bases; bases with no gene match: 5. The CDR3 loop spans 15 amino acids. The sequenced sample was naive CD4+ T cells from blood. The V gene is TRBV5-4, the J gene TRBJ2-3, with TRBD2 matching over 8 bases. The source is a woman younger than 35 in good health. CDR3 in amino acids: CASSPGLVGTDTQYF. The CDR3 nucleotides read TGTGCCAGCAGCCCGGGACTAGTGGGCACAGATACGCAGTATTTT. Filled out from reference TRBV5-4 and TRBJ2-3, the complete variable domain reads ETGVTQSPTHLIKTRGQQVTLRCSSQSGHNTVSWYQQALGQGPQFIFQYYREEENGRGNFPPRFSGLQFPNYSSELNVNALELDDSALYLCASSPGLVGTDTQYFGPGTRLTVL.